These 14 T cell receptor beta chains were all obtained from the same sample, sequenced in a study of cytomegalovirus exposure and HLA in healthy donors. In the PCR, 60 Vbeta and 13 Jbeta primers were used. Clones were sequenced by immunoSEQ multiplex PCR, and TCRdb holds only the in-frame ones, with some missing. Across roughly 140,000 clones, the top ten clones capture around 0.96% of the sample. The sequencing input was PBMCs. The receptors stem from a male donor in good health and CMV-seronegative.

This chain links TRBV4-2 with TRBJ2-5; 12 bases match TRBD2. V shed 4 bases, J shed 5 bases, and the junction held 11 bases outside the gene matches. The germline gives CDR1 LGHNA, CDR2 YNFKEQ. CDR3 length equals 17 residues. The CDR3 sequence is CASSPTLPSGRGETQYF. In DNA, the CDR3 is TGTGCCAGCAGCCCTACACTACCTAGCGGGAGGGGGGAGACCCAGTACTTC.

V is TRBV9 and J is TRBJ2-7, with a weak D call TRBD2 (5 bases). Germline V gene sequence: CDR1 SGDLS, CDR2 YYNGEE. Trimming left V 4 bases short and J 5 bases short, with 22 bases between. This CDR3 is built from 16 residues. This CDR3 reads CASSSPLSGYNDEQYF. CDR3 DNA sequence: TGTGCCAGCAGCTCACCACTCTCGGGGTATAATGACGAGCAGTACTTC.

The V call is TRBV6-6, the J call TRBJ2-5; 9 nucleotides line up with TRBD1. Unmatched junction bases numbered 6, after V lost 2 bases and J lost 5 bases. Germline V gene data show CDR1 as MNHNY and CDR2 as SVGAGI (reference sequence). CDR3 size: 15 residues. CDR3 in amino acids: CASSYGTGLLETQYF. CDR3 DNA: TGTGCCAGCAGTTACGGGACAGGGCTTTTGGAGACCCAGTACTTC.

This chain uses TRBV27 with TRBJ2-1, with 7 bases lining up with TRBD1. CDR1 MNHEY and CDR2 SMNVEV come from the germline V gene (reference sequence). Trimming took 5 bases from V and 6 from J; bases not matched to a gene: 1. CDR3 length: 12 residues. CDR3 in amino acids: CASSDRANEQFF. The CDR3 DNA reads TGTGCCAGCAGTGACAGGGCCAATGAGCAGTTCTTC.

The gene calls are TRBV7-9 and TRBJ1-1, with a weak D call TRBD1 (5 bases). Per germline, CDR1 SEHNR and CDR2 FQNEAQ (reference sequence). This CDR3 comprises 11 residues. Trimming pared 2 bases from V and 10 bases from J, leaving 8 bases between. CDR3 nucleotides: TGTGCCAGCAGCTTACAGGGTGGAGCTTTCTTT. Residues: CASSLQGGAFF.

The CDR3 nucleotides are TGTGCCTGGAGCGTTATGGGACTGCAAGAGACCCAGTACTTC. Translated, it gives CAWSVMGLQETQYF. J is TRBJ2-5 and V is TRBV30; perhaps TRBD2 as D (6 bases). Trimming shortened V by 3 bases and J by 2 bases, and 13 bases separated the two germline ends. This CDR3 has 14 amino acids. Looked up from germline, CDR1 is GTSNPN and CDR2 is SVGIG (reference sequence).

V gene TRBV5-6 combines with J gene TRBJ1-1, with TRBD1 identical over 11 bases. This CDR3 spans 15 amino acids. Germline CDR1 SGHDT, CDR2 YYEEEE. Trimming took 4 bases from V and 6 from J; bases not matched to a gene: 8. DNA of the CDR3: TGTGCCAGCAGCCTGGCCGGACAGGGGGCGCCTGAAGCTTTCTTT. It specifies CASSLAGQGAPEAFF.

The chain has TRBV4-2 and TRBJ2-5; D not resolved. CDR1 is LGHNA and CDR2 is YNFKEQ in the germline V gene. The length of the CDR3 is 13 residues. Trimming cost V 0 bases and J 1 base, with 3 bases left between them. The DNA for the CDR3 is TGTGCCAGCAGCCAAGAACTCCAAGAGACCCAGTACTTC. This gives the protein CASSQELQETQYF.

The chain couples TRBV18 to TRBJ2-7, with D unresolved. Per the germline V gene, CDR1 is KGHSH and CDR2 is LQKENI. Trimming removed 6 bases at V and 0 bases at J, with 9 bases between. This CDR3 spans 13 amino acids. CDR3 residues: CASSQKNSYEQYF. The DNA of the CDR3 is TGTGCCAGCTCGCAGAAGAACTCCTACGAGCAGTACTTC.

The V gene is TRBV6-1, the J gene TRBJ1-2, with D unclear. The CDR3 length is 11 residues. CDR1 and CDR2 from the germline V gene are MNHNS and SASEGT. Trimming took 7 bases from V and 3 from J, leaving 6 bases between them. CDR3 sequence (DNA): TGTGCCAGCACTGACTACTATGGCTACACCTTC. Its translation: CASTDYYGYTF.

The chain joins TRBV7-8 to TRBJ2-1; a weak D match, TRBD1 (6 bases). V lost 8 bases and J lost 0, with 17 bases in between. Germline CDR1 and CDR2: SGHVS and FQNEAQ. This CDR3 has 16 residues. The CDR3 here is CASSGWTANSYNEQFF. The CDR3 DNA is TGTGCCAGCTCCGGTTGGACAGCCAACTCCTACAATGAGCAGTTCTTC.

The V gene is TRBV29-1, the J gene TRBJ1-2; 10 bases match TRBD1. The CDR3 consists of 16 residues. V gave up 6 bases and J gave up 4 bases; unmatched junction bases: 14. Germline values: CDR1 SQVTM, CDR2 ANQGSEA. CDR3 bases: TGCAGCGTCCAAGCTAGACAGGGGGCAGGAGGCTATGGCTACACCTTC. Its translation: CSVQARQGAGGYGYTF. Full variable domain (remainder filled in from reference TRBV29-1 and TRBJ1-2): SAVISQKPSRDICQRGTSLTIQCQVDSQVTMMFWYRQQPGQSLTLIATANQGSEATYESGFVIDKFPISRPNLTFSTLTVSNMSPEDSSIYLCSVQARQGAGGYGYTFGSGTRLTVV.

The genes are TRBV4-3 and TRBJ2-3; a weak D match, TRBD2 (5 bases). Per germline, CDR1 LGHNA and CDR2 YSLEER. V was shortened by 0 bases and J by 6 bases, with 7 bases between the two germline ends. This CDR3 comprises 13 residues. This CDR3 is CASSQELGDTQYF. In DNA, the CDR3 is TGCGCCAGCAGCCAAGAACTAGGGGATACGCAGTATTTT.

The CDR3 bases are TGTGCCTGGTGTTCGTCTAGCGGGGGGGCCTGGGAGCAGTTCTTC. Translation gives CAWCSSSGGAWEQFF. The J gene is TRBJ2-1, the V gene TRBV30; 12 bases are shared with TRBD2. The V segment lost 5 bases and the J segment 10 bases; nucleotides outside the gene matches: 12. This CDR3 region has 15 residues. The germline gives CDR1 GTSNPN, CDR2 SVGIG (reference sequence).